These T cell receptor beta chains were read from a single sample in a study of OX40 agonist ivuxolimab in advanced cancers. Sequencing used immunoSEQ multiplex PCR; TCRdb keeps in-frame clones, though not all of them. There are 90,000 to 120,000 clones in the sample; about nine tenths occur only once, and about 0.31% lies in the top ten. The sequencing here drew on CD4+ or CD8+ T cells sorted from blood, taken in a trial of the OX40 agonist ivuxolimab. The receptor set was obtained from an adult with an advanced solid tumor such as melanoma, head and neck, liver or kidney cancer. The CDR3 runs from the conserved cysteine through the conserved F or W. The D gene is left open where the match is weak. The size entry is marked missing in some rows and otherwise reads once, few, many or a size class.

size,V,D,J,DNA,CDR3
once,TRBV7-9,.,TRBJ2-7,TGTGCCAGCAGCTCAACGGGCCATCAGTACTTC,CASSSTGHQYF
.,TRBV19,.,TRBJ1-5,TGTGCCAGTAGTATAGGGAAGGGTCAGCCCCAGCATTTT,CASSIGKGQPQHF
.,TRBV6-5,.,TRBJ2-3,TGTGCCAGCAAACTAGTCAGCACAGATACGCAGTATTTT,CASKLVSTDTQYF
few,TRBV7-6,.,TRBJ1-2,TGTGCCAGCAGCTTAGATGTGACAGGAAGGGACGCCAGATATGGCTACACCTTC,CASSLDVTGRDARYGYTF
.,TRBV25-1,.,TRBJ2-7,TGTGCCAGCAGTGAACGGACTTCCTTCGGTTATTACGAGCAGTACTTC,CASSERTSFGYYEQYF
.,TRBV29-1,.,TRBJ1-2,TGCAGCGTAAACCAGGACCAGAACTATGGCTACACCTTC,CSVNQDQNYGYTF
.,TRBV28,.,TRBJ2-6,TGTGCCAGCAGTTCACTAGCTGGGGCCAACGTCCTGACTTTC,CASSSLAGANVLTF
.,TRBV18,TRBD2,TRBJ2-1,TGTGCCAGCTCACTCCCGGGCAGCGGGAGTAATAATGAGCAGTTCTTC,CASSLPGSGSNNEQFF
.,TRBV6-6,TRBD1,TRBJ1-2,TGTGCCACCAGAGACAGGGGAGGGCCAGGTGGCTACACCTTC,CATRDRGGPGGYTF
.,TRBV20-1,.,TRBJ1-2,TGCAGTGCTAGTGGGGTCCGGGGCTACACCTTC,CSASGVRGYTF
.,TRBV30,.,TRBJ1-2,TGTGCCTGGAGTGAGCAGGTCAACTATGGCTACACCTTC,CAWSEQVNYGYTF
once,TRBV30,TRBD1,TRBJ2-7,TGTGCCTGGACCAACGGGACAGGGTTCGGGGAGCAGTACTTC,CAWTNGTGFGEQYF
.,TRBV18,.,TRBJ2-2,TGTGCCAGCTCAGAACAGGGTACCGGGGAGCTGTTTTTT,CASSEQGTGELFF
.,TRBV5-1,.,TRBJ2-5,TGCGCCAGTTACTTCCCAGGGAGGGAGACCCAGTACTTC,CASYFPGRETQYF
once,TRBV7-8,TRBD1,TRBJ1-2,TGTGCCAGCAGCTCCCCGGGACAGGGGGCCAGTGGCTACACCTTC,CASSSPGQGASGYTF
once,TRBV23-1,.,TRBJ2-7,TGCGCCAGCAGTCAATGTCCAACCCTAGCGAGGAGCTCCTACGAGCAGTACTTC,CASSQCPTLARSSYEQYF
.,TRBV7-2,.,TRBJ1-1,TGTGCCAGCAGGAGACTGGCCAACACTGAAGCTTTCTTT,CASRRLANTEAFF
.,TRBV5-5,TRBD2,TRBJ2-1,TGTGCCAGCAGCTTGGATCTAGCGGGGGGTTACAATGAGCAGTTCTTC,CASSLDLAGGYNEQFF
.,TRBV28,.,TRBJ2-1,TGTGCCAGCAGTTTAGCGGCTGGGGGCAATGAGCAGTTCTTC,CASSLAAGGNEQFF
few,TRBV6-6,.,TRBJ1-5,TGTGCCAGCAGTTACGGCCCCAGGGGCAATCAGCCCCAGCATTTT,CASSYGPRGNQPQHF
.,TRBV9,.,TRBJ2-7,TGTGCCAGCAGCGATGATACCGGGAGTGAGCAGTACTTC,CASSDDTGSEQYF
.,TRBV10-3,.,TRBJ2-2,TGTGCCATCAGTGCTCACGGGAGTGACACCGGGGAGCTGTTTTTT,CAISAHGSDTGELFF
.,TRBV19,.,TRBJ1-5,TGTGCCAGTAGTATGCCGGGGGGTTCTCAGCCCCAGCATTTT,CASSMPGGSQPQHF
.,TRBV27,TRBD2,TRBJ2-7,TGTGCCAGCAGTTTACTAGCGGGCTCCTACGAGCAGTACTTC,CASSLLAGSYEQYF
.,TRBV5-6,TRBD1,TRBJ1-2,TGTGCCAGCAGCTTGGTAGACAGGGGTTTGTATGGCTACACCTTC,CASSLVDRGLYGYTF
.,TRBV15,.,TRBJ2-7,TGTGCCACCAGCAAACGGAGGGGGGGCGAGCAGTACTTC,CATSKRRGGEQYF
.,TRBV9,TRBD2,TRBJ2-5,TGTGCCAGTGCCAAGACTAGCGGACAACAAGAGACCCAGTACTTC,CASAKTSGQQETQYF
once,TRBV5-1,.,TRBJ2-7,TGCGCCAGCAGCTCCGGACCCACGTGGAACGAGCAGTACTTC,CASSSGPTWNEQYF
.,TRBV18,TRBD1,TRBJ1-1,TGTGCCAGCTCACCTGGACAGGCAAACACTGAAGCTTTCTTT,CASSPGQANTEAFF
.,TRBV20-1,.,TRBJ1-1,TGCAGTGCTAGGCCACAGGTTGAAGCTTTCTTT,CSARPQVEAFF
once,TRBV19,.,TRBJ2-3,TGTGCCAGTGGCGGAGCATTCACAGATACGCAGTATTTT,CASGGAFTDTQYF
.,TRBV10-3,.,TRBJ2-5,TGTGCCATCAGTGAGTCTGGTAATCAAGAGACCCAGTACTTC,CAISESGNQETQYF
.,TRBV10-3,TRBD1,TRBJ1-2,TGTGCCATCAGTGGGGGGGACAGGACAGCCCTCAAGGGCTACACCTTC,CAISGGDRTALKGYTF
.,TRBV2,.,TRBJ2-7,TGTGCCAGCAGCCTCATACGCGAGCAGTACTTC,CASSLIREQYF
.,TRBV10-3,TRBD2,TRBJ2-2,TGTGCCACGCGGGGACTAGCGGAGAGCACCGGGGAGCTGTTTTTT,CATRGLAESTGELFF
.,TRBV4-3,TRBD1,TRBJ2-3,TGCGCCAGCAGCCAAGTCTGGACAGGGGGCAGATCGGATACGCAGTATTTT,CASSQVWTGGRSDTQYF
.,TRBV7-9,.,TRBJ2-2,TGTGCCAGCAGCTTCCCCAACCCAGGATCGAGTAACACCGGGGAGCTGTTTTTT,CASSFPNPGSSNTGELFF
.,TRBV4-1,TRBD2,TRBJ2-7,TGCGCCAGCAGCCACAGTCTTAAAGCGGGAGTCTACGAGCAGTACTTC,CASSHSLKAGVYEQYF
.,TRBV15,.,TRBJ2-2,TGTGCCACCAGCAGCAACCCGACACGGCCAACCGGGGAGCTGTTTTTT,CATSSNPTRPTGELFF
.,TRBV19,.,TRBJ1-1,TGTGCCAGTAGTAAGTCATGGGGGGCGCAGACTGAAGCTTTCTTT,CASSKSWGAQTEAFF
.,TRBV6-5,.,TRBJ2-5,TGTGCCAGCAGCCCGGGTGGGTCAAGGCAGTACTTC,CASSPGGSRQYF
.,TRBV7-2,TRBD2,TRBJ2-3,TGTGCCAGCAGCTTAGGAGCGGGAGCGGCGGGTACGCAGTATTTT,CASSLGAGAAGTQYF
.,TRBV5-1,.,TRBJ2-5,TGCGCCAGCAGCTTGGGAGGGCCCCAAGAGACCCAGTACTTC,CASSLGGPQETQYF